This note documents a single TCR beta chain sequence. Compared with germline, one end of the junction differs, possibly owing to a read error. In the authors' methods: Researchers report that nucleated cell counts were estimated from reference gene primer amplification. The protocol was immunoSEQ multiplex PCR, while the TCRdb copy is restricted to in-frame clones and leaves out a portion. That table gives V, J and clone size, and the DNA gave D and trimming. The table lists more than 200,000 clones, approximately 86% of them singletons. The record originates from a study of blood T cell repertoires in COVID-19. Looking at the study overall: Samples representing acute and convalescent COVID-19 were sourced from the United States, Italy and Spain. T cells, B-cell-depleted T cells, or PBMCs supplied cDNA or gDNA.

The CDR3 has 15 residues. Germline CDR1 is SSHAT and CDR2 is FNYEAQ (reference sequence). The sequence was collected from a human donor in a cohort sampled during active COVID-19. J is TRBJ2-1 and V is TRBV7-7; D is perhaps TRBD1 or TRBD2 (5 bases each). Sequences were obtained from peripheral blood. The CDR3 region has the DNA TGTGCTAGCAGCTTAGCGACAGCCCCCTACAATGAGCAGTTCTTC. Translation gives CASSLATAPYNEQFF.